This T cell receptor (beta chain) was obtained from a study of radiotherapy plus CTLA-4 blockade in lung cancer. The wider study: Of the patients, more than 15% showed objective responses and 31% attained disease control.

Study results and caveats: Reported findings show early blood T cell clone dynamics, with interferon-beta, best predicted response. Among blood TCR repertoires after radiotherapy plus ipilimumab, tumor-derived clones expanded.

TCRdb keeps only in-frame clones here, not all; method: immunoSEQ multiplex PCR. This sample carries about 120,000 clones, about nine tenths of them seen once, and the ten largest clones take over 6%. CTLA-4 blockade using ipilimumab, together with focal radiation, was received by patients with chemo-refractory metastatic non-small-cell lung cancer. In the case of this clone: Its antigen is not known.

Germline V gene lookup returns CDR1 SNHLY and CDR2 FYNNEI. The CDR3 sequence is 14 residues long. V was shortened by 1 base and J by 3 bases, with 10 bases between the two germline ends. This sequence originates from a human donor with non-small cell lung cancer that progressed on radiotherapy plus ipilimumab. The source was peripheral blood, collected from a patient treated with radiotherapy plus ipilimumab. The chain links TRBV2 to TRBJ2-7; D gene unclear. The CDR3 DNA follows: TGTGCCAGCAGTGAAGGCCCCGGCGTCTACGAGCAGTACTTC. Translated, it gives CASSEGPGVYEQYF.